This T cell receptor beta chain was profiled in a study of blood T cell repertoires in COVID-19. Turning to the study itself: Samples of COVID-19 (acute and convalescent) were obtained from the United States, Italy and Spain. PBMCs, B-cell-depleted T cells, or T cells were the source of the cDNA or gDNA that made up the material.

Authors' processing steps: Reference gene primer amplification gave nucleated cell count estimates. Assay used: immunoSEQ multiplex PCR; TCRdb lists only in-frame clones, some missing. V, J and clone size derive from that table, while D and trimming were established from the DNA sequence. Of approximately 190,000 clones in the sample, less than 90% were seen once. V lost 2 bases to trimming and J lost 9 bases, with 11 bases between them. The CDR3 extends over 14 amino acids. The germline CDR1 and CDR2 sequences are MNHEY and SVGAGI. V usage is TRBV6-5 and J usage is TRBJ1-6, with D uncertain. The material sequenced was peripheral blood. This receptor was obtained from a woman in her thirties or forties with acute or convalescent COVID-19. The CDR3 DNA is TGTGCCAGCAGTTACATTGGGGAGGGTTCACCCCTCCACTTT. Translating it yields CASSYIGEGSPLHF.